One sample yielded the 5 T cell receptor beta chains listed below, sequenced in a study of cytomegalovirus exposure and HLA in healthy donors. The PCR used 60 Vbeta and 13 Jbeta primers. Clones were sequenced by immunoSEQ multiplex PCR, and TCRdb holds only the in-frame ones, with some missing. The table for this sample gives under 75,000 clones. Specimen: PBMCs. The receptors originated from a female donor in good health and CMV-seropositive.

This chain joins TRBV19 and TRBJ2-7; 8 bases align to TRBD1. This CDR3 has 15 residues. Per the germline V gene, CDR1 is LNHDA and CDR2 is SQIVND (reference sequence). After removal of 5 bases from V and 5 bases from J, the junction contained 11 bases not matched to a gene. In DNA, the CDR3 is TGTGCCAGTAGTCCTTGGGTCGGACAGGGTCACGAGCAGTACTTC. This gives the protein CASSPWVGQGHEQYF.

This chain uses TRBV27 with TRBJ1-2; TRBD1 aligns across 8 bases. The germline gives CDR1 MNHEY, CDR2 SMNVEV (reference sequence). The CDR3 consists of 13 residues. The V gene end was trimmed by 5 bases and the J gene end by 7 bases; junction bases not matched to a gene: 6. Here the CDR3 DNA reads TGTGCCAGCAGTCCTCGGACAGGGATTGGCTACACCTTC. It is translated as CASSPRTGIGYTF.

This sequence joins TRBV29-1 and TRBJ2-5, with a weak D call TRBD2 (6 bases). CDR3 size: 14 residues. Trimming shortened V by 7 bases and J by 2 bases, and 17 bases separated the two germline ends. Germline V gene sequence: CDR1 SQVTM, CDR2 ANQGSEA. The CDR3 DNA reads TGCAGCGCCCCGATCGGGGGATCTCAAGAGACCCAGTACTTC. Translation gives CSAPIGGSQETQYF.

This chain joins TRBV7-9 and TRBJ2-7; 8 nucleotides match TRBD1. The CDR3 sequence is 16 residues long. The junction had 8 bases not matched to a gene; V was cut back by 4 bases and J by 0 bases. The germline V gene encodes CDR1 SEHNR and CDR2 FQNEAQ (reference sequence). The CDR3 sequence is CASSWGRQGTSYEQYF. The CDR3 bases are TGTGCCAGCAGCTGGGGGCGACAGGGGACCTCCTACGAGCAGTACTTC.

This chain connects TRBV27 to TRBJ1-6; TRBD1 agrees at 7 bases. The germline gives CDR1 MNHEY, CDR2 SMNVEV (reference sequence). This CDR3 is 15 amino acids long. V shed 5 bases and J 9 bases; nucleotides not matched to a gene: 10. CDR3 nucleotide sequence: TGTGCCAGCAGTCATAACAGGGGATTCACTTCACCCCTCCACTTT. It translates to CASSHNRGFTSPLHF.